This TCR beta chain was obtained from a study of cytomegalovirus exposure and HLA in healthy donors. PCR used 60 Vbeta primers and 13 Jbeta primers. Sequencing was performed with immunoSEQ multiplex PCR; in TCRdb, only in-frame clones are kept and a portion is missing. The table shows over 150,000 clones, with more than 65% occurring only once. V lost 6 bases, J lost 6 bases, and 12 bases lay in between. Germline V CDR1 and CDR2: SGHAT, FQNNGV. This CDR3 is built from 14 residues. Sequenced material: PBMCs. V is TRBV11-2 and J is TRBJ1-6; D may be TRBD1 (6 bases). This clonotype was sampled from a middle-aged woman in good health and CMV-seropositive. The CDR3 coding sequence is TGTGCCAGCAGTATACAGGGAGTTAATTCACCCCTCCACTTT. This codes for CASSIQGVNSPLHF.